Listed below are T cell receptor beta chains from one sample, sequenced in a study of cytomegalovirus exposure and HLA in healthy donors. Generated by immunoSEQ multiplex PCR, the TCRdb table keeps only in-frame clones and is missing some. The sample contains over 120,000 clones, approximately 94% of which appear only once. The source material was PBMCs. These receptors were obtained from a man aged 18 to 29 in good health and CMV-seropositive. Each CDR3 is given with its conserved first and last residue. D genes are given only for firm matches. Clone size, where shown, is once, few, many, or a class for clones that have expanded.

D gene	V gene	clone size	J gene	CDR3 protein	CDR3 DNA
NA	TRBV25-1	NA	TRBJ1-2	CASSLTGTNYGYTF	TGTGCCAGCAGTTTAACAGGGACTAACTATGGCTACACCTTC
NA	TRBV2	NA	TRBJ2-7	CASADDLGGPGYEQYF	TGTGCCAGCGCAGACGACCTTGGAGGGCCAGGCTACGAGCAGTACTTC
NA	TRBV7-2	NA	TRBJ2-5	CASSSYSPRQETQYF	TGTGCCAGCAGCTCATACTCCCCCAGGCAAGAGACCCAGTACTTC
TRBD1	TRBV11-2	NA	TRBJ1-2	CASSSGGFNYGYTF	TGTGCCAGCAGCTCAGGGGGCTTCAACTATGGCTACACCTTC
TRBD2	TRBV10-3	NA	TRBJ2-2	CAISEWEGDTGELFF	TGTGCCATCAGTGAGTGGGAGGGTGACACCGGGGAGCTGTTTTTT
NA	TRBV2	NA	TRBJ1-1	CASSEDRAATEAFF	TGTGCCAGCAGTGAAGACAGGGCGGCCACTGAAGCTTTCTTT
NA	TRBV21-1	once	TRBJ2-7	CASTTGEYEQYF	TGTGCCAGCACGACAGGGGAGTACGAGCAGTACTTC
NA	TRBV7-9	NA	TRBJ2-5	CASSSSNVGFGSYF	NA
NA	TRBV11-3	once	TRBJ2-7	CASSSGIRGSEQYF	TGTGCCAGCAGCTCCGGGATCCGGGGTAGCGAGCAGTACTTC
TRBD1	TRBV7-9	NA	TRBJ2-1	CASSSGQGQFF	TGTGCCAGCAGCTCAGGACAGGGACAGTTCTTC
TRBD1	TRBV2	NA	TRBJ2-7	CASSEAPGTGTYEQYF	TGTGCCAGCAGTGAAGCCCCCGGGACAGGGACCTACGAGCAGTACTTC
TRBD1	TRBV9	NA	TRBJ2-7	CASSATGGPHEQYF	TGTGCCAGCAGCGCCACAGGGGGCCCTCACGAGCAGTACTTC
TRBD1	TRBV7-9	NA	TRBJ1-5	CASSLGTGVGQPQHF	TGTGCCAGCAGCTTAGGCACAGGGGTAGGGCAGCCCCAGCATTTT
TRBD1	TRBV28	NA	TRBJ1-6	CASSLGTGGNSPLHF	TGTGCCAGCAGTTTAGGGACAGGGGGGAATTCACCCCTCCACTTT
TRBD2	TRBV5-4	NA	TRBJ2-1	CASSLESGSNEQFF	TGTGCCAGCAGCTTGGAGAGCGGGAGCAATGAGCAGTTCTTC
TRBD1	TRBV28	once	TRBJ2-7	CASTRTGAGLYEQYF	TGTGCCAGCACTAGGACAGGGGCGGGCCTCTACGAGCAGTACTTC